This T cell receptor (beta chain) was captured in a study of OX40 agonist ivuxolimab in advanced cancers. Study results and caveats: More expanded clones were found, on average, in CD8+ than in CD4+ T cells. Dosing at 0.1 to 3.0 mg/kg was accompanied by clonal expansion of CD4+ and CD8+ blood T cells by week 6.

If patients had autoimmune disease history or systemic immunosuppression, they were excluded. TCRdb's table, derived via immunoSEQ multiplex PCR, lists solely in-frame clones and lacks some. The sample contains roughly 93,000 clones, approximately 80% of which appear only once. Comment on this clone: What it binds is unknown.

The germline gives CDR1 MGHRA, CDR2 YSYEKL. The CDR3 totals 14 residues. V lost 0 bases to trimming and J lost 1 base, with 6 bases between them. The material sequenced was CD4+ or CD8+ T cells sorted from blood, taken in a trial of the OX40 agonist ivuxolimab. The TCR sequence derives from an adult with an advanced solid tumor such as melanoma, head and neck, liver or kidney cancer. The J gene is TRBJ1-1, the V gene TRBV4-1; D is unresolved. The CDR3 protein is CASSQDAWNTEAFF. The CDR3 region has the DNA TGCGCCAGCAGCCAAGATGCGTGGAACACTGAAGCTTTCTTT.